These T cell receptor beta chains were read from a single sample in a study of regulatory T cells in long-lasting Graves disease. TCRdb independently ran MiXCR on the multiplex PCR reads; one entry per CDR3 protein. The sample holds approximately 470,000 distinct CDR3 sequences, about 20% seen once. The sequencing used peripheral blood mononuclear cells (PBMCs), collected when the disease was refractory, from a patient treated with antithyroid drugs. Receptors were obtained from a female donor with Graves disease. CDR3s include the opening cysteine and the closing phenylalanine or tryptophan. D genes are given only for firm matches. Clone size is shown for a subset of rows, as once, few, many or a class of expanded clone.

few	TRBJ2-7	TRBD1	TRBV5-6	CASSLTQGALSYEQYF	TGTGCCAGCAGCTTAACCCAGGGGGCTCTATCCTACGAGCAGTACTTC
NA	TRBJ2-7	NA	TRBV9	CASSEGLWGLRDPDYEQYF	TGTGCCAGCAGCGAGGGGCTGTGGGGGTTGAGGGACCCTGATTACGAGCAGTACTTC
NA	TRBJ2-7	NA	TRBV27	CASSYEGIYEQYF	TGTGCCAGCAGTTATGAGGGTATCTACGAGCAGTACTTC
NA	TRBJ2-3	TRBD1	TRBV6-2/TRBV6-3	CASSEDPQGLTGDTQYF	TGTGCCAGCAGTGAAGACCCACAGGGGTTGACGGGAGATACGCAGTATTTT
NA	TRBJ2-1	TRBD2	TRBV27	CASSPSTSGSRDEQFF	TGTGCCAGCAGTCCTTCGACTAGCGGGAGTAGGGATGAGCAGTTCTTC
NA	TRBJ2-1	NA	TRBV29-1	CSVERTVYNEQFF	TGCAGCGTTGAAAGGACGGTCTACAATGAGCAGTTCTTC
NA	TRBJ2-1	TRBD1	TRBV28	CASTPTGGNNEQFF	TGTGCCAGCACCCCGACAGGGGGGAACAATGAGCAGTTCTTC
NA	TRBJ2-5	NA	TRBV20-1	CSAEFGETQYF	TGCAGTGCGGAATTTGGGGAGACCCAGTACTTC
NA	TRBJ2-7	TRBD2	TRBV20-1	CSARPLPAGGLRVGEQYF	TGCAGTGCTAGACCCTTGCCAGCGGGAGGGCTGAGAGTGGGCGAGCAGTACTTC
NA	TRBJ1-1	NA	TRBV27	CASSPIGEGDEAFF	TGTGCCAGCAGCCCCATTGGGGAAGGAGATGAAGCTTTCTTT
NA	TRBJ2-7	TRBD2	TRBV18	CASSPPTGGPWEQYF	TGTGCCAGCTCACCACCGACGGGAGGGCCGTGGGAGCAGTACTTC
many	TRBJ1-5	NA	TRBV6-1	CASSEEATGFQPQHF	TGTGCCAGCAGTGAAGAGGCTACAGGGTTTCAGCCCCAGCATTTT
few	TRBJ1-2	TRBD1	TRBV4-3	CASSDEGGRYGYTF	TGCGCCAGCAGCGACGAAGGGGGCAGGTATGGCTACACCTTC
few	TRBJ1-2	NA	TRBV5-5	CASSFFPYGYTF	TGTGCCAGCAGCTTTTTCCCCTATGGCTACACCTTC
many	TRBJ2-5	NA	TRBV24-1	CATQPRGLQETQYF	TGTGCCACCCAGCCGAGGGGACTCCAAGAGACCCAGTACTTC
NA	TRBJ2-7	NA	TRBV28	CASSFGHFYEQYF	TGTGCCAGCAGTTTTGGCCATTTCTACGAGCAGTACTTC
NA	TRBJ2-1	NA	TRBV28	CASSLGAGDEQFF	TGTGCCAGCAGTTTAGGGGCGGGCGATGAGCAGTTCTTC
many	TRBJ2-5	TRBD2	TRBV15	CATSSQKTSRNQETQYF	TGTGCCACCAGCAGCCAAAAGACTAGCAGAAACCAAGAGACCCAGTACTTC
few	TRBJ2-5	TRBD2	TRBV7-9	CASSLGLALQETQYF	TGTGCCAGCAGCCTTGGACTAGCTTTACAAGAGACCCAGTACTTC
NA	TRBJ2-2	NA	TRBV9	CASSVENTGELFF	TGTGCCAGCAGCGTAGAAAACACCGGGGAGCTGTTTTTT
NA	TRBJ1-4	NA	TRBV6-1	CASSVVGGTNEKLFF	TGTGCCAGCAGTGTGGTCGGGGGAACTAATGAAAAACTGTTTTTT
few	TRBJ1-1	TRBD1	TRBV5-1	CASSPTGGPYTEAFF	TGCGCCAGCAGCCCCACAGGGGGGCCTTACACTGAAGCTTTCTTT
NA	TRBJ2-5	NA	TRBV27	CASQSLAAGWETQYF	TGTGCCAGTCAGAGCCTGGCGGCGGGGTGGGAGACCCAGTACTTC
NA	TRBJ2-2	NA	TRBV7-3	CASSSVGGRVVPGELFF	TGTGCCAGCAGCTCCGTCGGTGGACGGGTAGTCCCCGGGGAGCTGTTTTTT
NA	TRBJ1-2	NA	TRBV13	CASSLEFNRNYGYTF	TGTGCCAGCAGCTTAGAATTCAACAGGAACTATGGCTACACCTTC
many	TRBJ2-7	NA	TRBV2	CASRRLVSPEQYF	TGTGCCAGCAGGCGACTGGTCTCCCCCGAGCAGTACTTC
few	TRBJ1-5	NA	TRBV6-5	CASSYLGGGKKNQPQHF	TGTGCCAGCAGTTACCTCGGGGGAGGTAAGAAGAATCAGCCCCAGCATTTT
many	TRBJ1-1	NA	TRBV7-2	CASSQEGTEAFF	TGTGCCAGCAGCCAGGAGGGCACTGAAGCTTTCTTT
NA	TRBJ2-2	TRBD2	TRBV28	CAGSLYGGDTGELFF	TGTGCCGGCAGTTTATACGGGGGGGACACCGGGGAGCTGTTTTTT
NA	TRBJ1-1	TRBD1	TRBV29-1	CSAEEGANTEAFF	TGCAGCGCCGAGGAGGGGGCGAACACTGAAGCTTTCTTT
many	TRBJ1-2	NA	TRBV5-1	CASSLASDLYGYTF	TGCGCCAGCAGCTTGGCCTCAGACCTCTATGGCTACACCTTC
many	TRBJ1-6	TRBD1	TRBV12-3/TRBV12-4	CASSRRTGDNSPLHF	TGTGCCAGCAGTCGACGGACAGGAGATAATTCACCCCTCCACTTT
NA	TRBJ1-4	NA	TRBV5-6	CASSLGTKMELFF	TGTGCCAGCAGCCTAGGGACGAAAATGGAACTGTTTTTT
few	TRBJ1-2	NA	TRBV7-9	CASSADVGKNYGYTF	TGTGCCAGCAGCGCAGACGTCGGAAAGAACTATGGCTACACCTTC
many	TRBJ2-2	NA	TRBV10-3	CAISDLKNTGELFF	TGTGCCATCAGTGATCTAAAGAACACCGGGGAGCTGTTTTTT
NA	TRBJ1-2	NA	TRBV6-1	CASSEVRGSRTGNYGYTF	TGTGCCAGCAGTGAAGTTAGGGGCAGCAGAACTGGGAACTATGGCTACACCTTC
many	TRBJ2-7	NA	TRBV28	CASSLSLGSIMYF	TGTGCCAGCAGCCTAAGCCTAGGGTCGATAATGTACTTC
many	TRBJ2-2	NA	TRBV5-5	CASSSGELFF	TGTGCCAGCAGCTCCGGGGAGCTGTTTTTT
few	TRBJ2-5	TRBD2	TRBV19	CASSISGGQETQYF	TGTGCCAGTAGTATTTCGGGGGGACAAGAGACCCAGTACTTC
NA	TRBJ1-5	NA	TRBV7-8	CASRGPGMNQPQHF	TGTGCCAGCAGGGGACCCGGCATGAATCAGCCCCAGCATTTT